Listed here are 11 T cell receptor beta chains from one sample, sequenced in a study of breast tumors, draining lymph nodes, adjacent tissues. TCRdb re-called the multiplex PCR reads with MiXCR, one entry per CDR3 protein. The sample has 80,000 to 130,000 distinct CDR3 sequences, over 20% seen once. Samples came from axillary lymph nodes draining the breast cancer. Sequenced sample: axillary lymph node tissue. These receptors were collected from a female donor with breast cancer. Some clones in this sample may be carry-over from other donors' samples.

The count of this clonotype is one. The V and J genes are TRBV19 and TRBJ1-1, with D possibly TRBD1 on 5 matching bases. This CDR3 is built from 15 residues. The germline V gene encodes CDR1 LNHDA and CDR2 SQIVND (reference sequence). V was clipped by 7 bases and J by 1 base, with 16 bases between them. CDR3 amino acids: CASTRGRAGNTEAFF. In DNA, the CDR3 is TGTGCCAGTACCCGGGGCAGGGCGGGGAACACTGAAGCTTTCTTT.

This clonotype appeared a few times. The gene calls are TRBV3-1 and TRBJ2-3; D remains unclear. V gave up 2 bases and J gave up 2 bases, with 8 bases separating them. This CDR3 contains 14 residues. From germline, CDR1 is LGHDT and CDR2 YNNKEL (reference sequence). For the CDR3, the DNA is TGTGCCAGCAGCCAAACCCTTCCCACAGATACGCAGTATTTT. It is translated as CASSQTLPTDTQYF.

This clonotype has ten or more counts. The V and J genes are TRBV4-1 and TRBJ2-7; D gene unclear. The CDR3 totals 14 residues. The V gene's germline CDR1 is MGHRA and CDR2 YSYEKL. Trimming stripped 4 bases from V and 1 base from J, with 11 bases between. CDR3 loop: CASSPAPRSYEQYF. The CDR3 DNA reads TGCGCCAGCAGCCCGGCCCCCCGGTCCTACGAGCAGTACTTC.

Many counts were recorded for this clonotype. V and J are TRBV19 and TRBJ2-7; 11 nucleotides line up with TRBD2. This CDR3 spans 15 amino acids. Trimming removed 3 bases from V and 2 bases from J; junction bases left unmatched: 3. Germline V gene data show CDR1 as LNHDA and CDR2 as SQIVND (reference sequence). CDR3 in DNA: TGTGCCAGTAGTATGGAACTAGCGGGGGCCTACGAGCAGTACTTC. It yields the protein CASSMELAGAYEQYF. The full variable domain, with the rest looked up from reference TRBV19 and TRBJ2-7, is DGGITQSPKYLFRKEGQNVTLSCEQNLNHDAMYWYRQDPGQGLRLIYYSQIVNDFQKGDIAEGYSVSREKKESFPLTVTSAQKNPTAFYLCASSMELAGAYEQYFGPGTRLTVT.

The chain is built from TRBV5-1 and TRBJ2-1; 9 nucleotides match TRBD1. Looked up from germline, CDR1 is SGHRS and CDR2 is YFSETQ. CDR3 length: 17 residues. Trimming removed 4 bases from V and 4 bases from J; junction bases left unmatched: 12. CDR3 loop: CASSHRDRENSYNEQFF. In DNA form, the CDR3 reads TGCGCCAGCAGCCACCGGGACAGGGAGAACTCTTACAATGAGCAGTTCTTC. Using reference TRBV5-1 and TRBJ2-1 for the parts outside the CDR3, the full variable domain is KAGVTQTPRYLIKTRGQQVTLSCSPISGHRSVSWYQQTPGQGLQFLFEYFSETQRNKGNFPGRFSGRQFSNSRSEMNVSTLELGDSALYLCASSHRDRENSYNEQFFGPGTRLTVL.

As concerns this clonotype: A much bigger clone sits one base away, suggesting this may be a read error. The rearrangement uses TRBV7-3 and TRBJ2-1; D could derive from TRBD1 or TRBD2 (6 bases each). The CDR3 sequence is 12 residues long. V shed 8 bases and J shed 9 bases, with 14 bases lying between them. CDR1 is SGHTA and CDR2 is FQGTGA in the germline V gene. This chain's CDR3 is CASGAEGGEQFF. The CDR3 DNA follows: TGTGCCAGCGGCGCGGAGGGGGGTGAGCAGTTCTTC.

The count of this clonotype is one. This clone may be a read error of a much larger clone one base away. J is TRBJ1-4 and V is TRBV11-1; possible D gene TRBD1, 5 bases. This CDR3 has 16 amino acids. Germline loops: CDR1 SGHAT, CDR2 FQDESV (reference sequence). The CDR3 bases are TGTGCCAGCAGCGGGAGAGGGGCTCCAACTAATGAAAAACTGGTTTTT. The encoded protein is CASSGRGAPTNEKLVF.

This clonotype has ten or more counts. The chain carries TRBV6-5 and TRBJ1-6; no reliable D call. CDR3 length equals 18 residues. V was trimmed by 3 bases and J by 10 bases, leaving 25 bases between them. Germline V CDR1 and CDR2: MNHEY, SVGAGI. DNA for the CDR3: TGTGCCAGCAGTTATATTCCAACCTCCCTTACGCTTCGGTCACCCCTCCACTTT. It encodes CASSYIPTSLTLRSPLHF.

This clonotype was recorded at least ten times. J is TRBJ2-7 and V is TRBV6-6; 8 nucleotides agree with TRBD1. V was clipped by 4 bases and J by 4 bases; unmatched bases: 12. The V gene's germline CDR1 is MNHNY and CDR2 SVGAGI (reference sequence). The CDR3 runs 16 residues. The CDR3 DNA follows: TGTGCCAGCAGTTCAGGACCGGGACAGGAACTTTACGAGCAGTACTTC. As protein: CASSSGPGQELYEQYF.

In this sample, this clonotype turned up a few times. The gene calls are TRBV28 and TRBJ1-5; D is unresolved. The germline gives CDR1 MDHEN, CDR2 SYDVKM. The CDR3 loop spans 14 amino acids. V shed 4 bases and J shed 0 bases, with 7 bases lying between them. Here the CDR3 DNA reads TGTGCCAGCAGTTACGTCCCTAGCAATCAGCCCCAGCATTTT. Protein product: CASSYVPSNQPQHF.

This clonotype showed up many times. The rearrangement links TRBV12-3 or TRBV12-4 to TRBJ1-2; 7 positions match TRBD1. With 4 bases clipped from V and 8 bases from J, the junction kept 13 bases outside the gene matches. The CDR3 is 15 residues long. The CDR3 bases are TGTGCCAGCAGTTCCCTAAAGACAGGGCAGGGAGGCTACACCTTC. Translated, it gives CASSSLKTGQGGYTF.